The 20 T cell receptor beta chains in this list originate from one sample, sequenced in a study of OX40 agonist ivuxolimab in advanced cancers. Assay used: immunoSEQ multiplex PCR; TCRdb lists only in-frame clones, some missing. The table has 75,000 to 80,000 clones, 85% to 95% seen once; the top ten hold just over 20%. Sequencing used CD4+ or CD8+ T cells sorted from blood, obtained in a trial of the OX40 agonist ivuxolimab. These receptors all come from an adult with an advanced solid tumor such as melanoma, head and neck, liver or kidney cancer.

The chain has TRBV4-3 and TRBJ2-7; no reliable D call. CDR3 length: 15 amino acids. V was clipped by 0 bases and J by 2 bases, with 11 bases between them. CDR1 and CDR2 from the germline V gene are LGHNA and YSLEER. The CDR3 sequence: CASSQDRASAYEQYF. The DNA for the CDR3 is TGCGCCAGCAGCCAAGATAGGGCTTCCGCCTACGAGCAGTACTTC.

This clone was seen only once. This CDR3 reads CASSLTSTRGEETQYF. The CDR3, as DNA: TGTGCCAGCAGTTTAACGTCGACGAGGGGCGAGGAGACCCAGTACTTC. The rearrangement joins TRBV28 to TRBJ2-5, with D perhaps given as TRBD1 or TRBD2 (5 bases each). Germline V gene data show CDR1 as MDHEN and CDR2 as SYDVKM. V gave up 2 bases and J gave up 5 bases, with 18 bases separating them. This CDR3 is 16 amino acids long.

The CDR3 reads CASSQDRGSVRLHF. Here the CDR3 DNA reads TGTGCCAGCAGCCAGGACAGGGGATCAGTGCGGCTCCACTTT. The chain combines TRBV5-4 with TRBJ1-6; 9 bases match TRBD1. In germline, CDR1 is SGHNT, CDR2 YYREEE (reference sequence). Germline trimming cut 4 bases from V and 16 bases from J; bases unmatched to any gene: 12. This CDR3 has 14 residues.

This CDR3 is CSAIQYYEQYF. In nucleotides, the CDR3 is TGCAGTGCTATACAGTACTACGAGCAGTACTTC. This chain connects TRBV20-1 to TRBJ2-7; no clear D gene. The ends were cut back, 4 bases at V and 3 bases at J, with 7 bases in the middle. This CDR3 region has 11 residues. Germline V CDR1 and CDR2: DFQATT, SNEGSKA (reference sequence).

This chain links TRBV7-9 with TRBJ2-2, with 8 bases that match TRBD2. Germline CDR1 reads SEHNR; CDR2 reads FQNEAQ (reference sequence). The CDR3 has 17 amino acids. V was pared by 6 bases and J by 6 bases, with 15 bases of the junction left unmatched. The CDR3 DNA is TGTGCCAGCAGACCATTAGCGGGGCCCGCCCCACCCGGGGAGCTGTTTTTT. This sequence encodes CASRPLAGPAPPGELFF.

This chain uses TRBV27 with TRBJ2-1; the D is unclear. Germline assignment: CDR1 MNHEY and CDR2 SMNVEV (reference sequence). Between the trimmed V and J ends, which lost 3 bases and 6 bases, there was a span of 12 bases. CDR3 length equals 14 residues. The CDR3 region is CASSFPGVINEQFF. In DNA form, the CDR3 reads TGTGCCAGCAGTTTCCCAGGAGTTATCAATGAGCAGTTCTTC.

The chain couples TRBV7-3 to TRBJ2-6, with D tentatively TRBD1 (6 bases). V lost 0 bases to trimming and J lost 4 bases, with 13 bases between them. The CDR3 is 17 residues long. The V gene's germline CDR1 is SGHTA and CDR2 FQGTGA. The CDR3 DNA follows: TGTGCCAGCAGCTTAACGTTTGGGGGCGAGGGGGCCAACGTCCTGACTTTC. It codes for CASSLTFGGEGANVLTF.

CDR3 bases: TGTGCCAGCAGCTTCTCCAGGGACTATGGCTACACCTTC. Translating it yields CASSFSRDYGYTF. This chain connects TRBV5-4 to TRBJ1-2; possibly TRBD1 for D (5 bases). The V and J ends lost 2 bases and 3 bases respectively, with 8 bases between them. CDR3 size: 13 residues. Germline V lookup: CDR1 SGHNT, CDR2 YYREEE (reference sequence).

V usage is TRBV7-6 and J usage is TRBJ2-1, with 10 bases that match TRBD2. V lost 4 bases and J lost 6; bases outside the gene matches: 12. From germline, CDR1 is SGHVS and CDR2 FNYEAQ. The length of the CDR3 is 17 residues. The CDR3 spells CASSSTLTSGALNEQFF. The CDR3, as DNA: TGTGCCAGCAGCTCCACACTCACTAGCGGGGCCCTCAATGAGCAGTTCTTC.

The rearrangement uses TRBV6-6 and TRBJ1-5; tentative D call: TRBD1 (6 bases). Per germline, CDR1 MNHNY and CDR2 SVGAGI (reference sequence). Deletions cut 4 bases from V and 7 bases from J, with 17 bases between. There are 15 residues in the CDR3. CDR3 nucleotide sequence: TGTGCCAGCAGTTCTACCCCCACAGGGCTACAGCCCCAGCATTTT. Translating it yields CASSSTPTGLQPQHF.

The rearrangement uses TRBV19 and TRBJ2-5; 13 bases are a match to TRBD2. The tail of the sequence fits TRBJ2-7 better, so the J call may be wrong. Germline values: CDR1 LNHDA, CDR2 SQIVND (reference sequence). The CDR3 covers 15 residues. In DNA form, the CDR3 reads TGTGCCAGTAGTATAAGGACTAGCGGGAGCTACGAGCAGTACTTC. This gives the protein CASSIRTSGSYEQYF.

The chain joins TRBV5-6 to TRBJ2-7, with TRBD1 identical over 8 bases. V lost 2 bases and J lost 3; bases outside the gene matches: 4. Germline CDR1 is SGHDT and CDR2 is YYEEEE. The CDR3 contains 14 residues. The DNA for the CDR3 is TGTGCCAGCAGCTTCGGTACAGGGGGCTACGAGCAGTACTTC. Translation gives CASSFGTGGYEQYF.

The chain combines TRBV9 with TRBJ2-3; unclear D gene. CDR3 length: 15 residues. Per germline, CDR1 SGDLS and CDR2 YYNGEE. Trimming shortened V by 0 bases and J by 2 bases, and 10 bases separated the two germline ends. The CDR3 DNA reads as TGTGCCAGCAGCGTAGAGGGCGGAATCACAGATACGCAGTATTTT. This gives the protein CASSVEGGITDTQYF.

This chain links TRBV28 with TRBJ2-7, with D hard to call. The germline V and J ends were trimmed by 2 bases and 5 bases, with 4 bases remaining between them. This CDR3 is built from 11 residues. Germline values: CDR1 MDHEN, CDR2 SYDVKM. CDR3 sequence reads: CASSLTDEQYF. The CDR3 region has the DNA TGTGCCAGCAGTTTAACAGACGAGCAGTACTTC.

This clone has only one observation. The chain's CDR3 is CASSVDGYEQYF. Written as DNA, the CDR3 is TGTGCCAGCAGCGTAGATGGGTACGAGCAGTACTTC. The chain combines TRBV9 with TRBJ2-7; D not resolved. This CDR3 spans 12 amino acids. V lost 0 bases and J lost 4, with 5 bases in between. Looked up from germline, CDR1 is SGDLS and CDR2 is YYNGEE.

In this sample, this clone turned up a few times. This chain joins TRBV19 and TRBJ1-1; TRBD1 is a possible D gene (6 bases). The CDR3 is made up of 13 amino acids. CDR1 is LNHDA and CDR2 is SQIVND in the germline V gene (reference sequence). V was cut by 5 bases and J by 1 base, with 8 bases left in between. CDR3 residues: CASSGTTNTEAFF. Written as DNA, the CDR3 is TGTGCCAGTAGTGGGACAACGAACACTGAAGCTTTCTTT.

The chain has TRBV19 and TRBJ1-2; D is undetermined. Per the germline V gene, CDR1 is LNHDA and CDR2 is SQIVND (reference sequence). Trimming removed 2 bases at V and 4 bases at J, with 8 bases between. This CDR3 has 13 amino acids. The CDR3 protein is CASSITVFYGYTF. The CDR3 DNA reads TGTGCCAGTAGTATAACGGTATTCTATGGCTACACCTTC.

The genes are TRBV5-1 and TRBJ2-1; the match to TRBD2 covers 13 bases. With 0 bases clipped from V and 7 bases from J, the junction kept 1 base outside the gene matches. The CDR3 length is 15 residues. CDR1 is SGHRS, CDR2 YFSETQ, per germline. The CDR3 loop is CASSLELAGGNEQFF. For the CDR3, the DNA is TGCGCCAGCAGCTTGGAACTAGCGGGAGGGAATGAGCAGTTCTTC.

The chain links TRBV7-9 to TRBJ1-4; TRBD1 agrees at 7 bases. Per the germline V gene, CDR1 is SEHNR and CDR2 is FQNEAQ (reference sequence). Losses at the gene ends were 5 bases for V and 4 bases for J; bases not matched to a gene: 10. The CDR3 is made up of 16 amino acids. CDR3 DNA sequence: TGTGCCAGCAGCCCCCAGACAGGGACCCTTAATGAAAAACTGTTTTTT. Translation gives CASSPQTGTLNEKLFF.

The chain couples TRBV27 to TRBJ1-1; the D gene is possibly TRBD1 (5 bases). There are 13 residues in the CDR3. Per the germline V gene, CDR1 is MNHEY and CDR2 is SMNVEV (reference sequence). Trimming stripped 4 bases from V and 12 bases from J, with 18 bases between. The CDR3 region is CASSSLSYPDTFF. CDR3 nucleotides: TGTGCCAGCAGTTCGCTGTCCTACCCGGACACTTTCTTT.